The entry below gives a single T cell receptor (beta chain) sequence along with its context. This clonotype was observed a handful of times. The specificity of this receptor is unknown. The input lacks base qualities; no much larger clone sits a single base away. This was a case-control study nested in a cohort of healthcare workers in London, UK, who had nasopharyngeal swab PCR tests and blood samples taken every week. Healthcare workers were enrolled in the week of the UK lockdown, from 23 to 31 March 2020, and were followed every week for up to roughly 16 weeks. This sample stems from a study of early T cells in non-severe SARS-CoV-2 infection (dated by TCRdb to about 2021). Regarding the complete study: Because TCR sequencing relied on bulk RNA taken from unsorted whole blood, pairing of alpha and beta chains was not possible. Overall study results and their limits: VDJdb matching was skewed toward anti-spike CD8 responses and likely underestimated virus-specific expansions, missing private and CD4 specificities.

The germline V gene (reference sequence) sets CDR1 to DFQATT and CDR2 to SNEGSKA. The junction shows trimming of 6 bases on V and 1 base on J, and the gene matches do not reach 5 bases of it. From the cysteine through the phenylalanine, the CDR3 covers 14 amino acids. CDR3 DNA only is kept here, 42 bases in frame from base 1. The protocol used for the library was 5' RACE. TCRdb shows the sequencer as NextSeq 500. To correct for sequencing error and PCR bias, the TCR library protocol tagged individual cDNA molecules with unique molecular identifiers. Both TCR alpha and beta chains were sequenced, and tight co-correlation was observed between alpha and beta sequence abundances in each sample. On the study's bioinformatics: Decombinator V4 was used to perform V gene, J gene and CDR3 annotation of TCR sequences. Expanded TCRs were defined as changing significantly between any two time points under a Poisson model with p below 0.0001. TCR abundances were normalised to the total number of TCRs sequenced per sample and were expressed as counts per million. TRAV1-2 paired with TRAJ12, TRAJ20 or TRAJ33 defined MAIT TCRs, while TRAV10 paired with TRAJ18 defined iNKT TCRs. VDJdb, accessed on 1 November 2021, was searched for TCRs annotated for CMV, EBV and SARS-CoV-2, and TCRs annotated for more than one antigen were excluded. TCRdb ran its own pipeline on the public reads, namely fastp trimming at Q25 and MiXCR clone calling, and kept in-frame beta chains. Records with the same CDR3 protein are collapsed into one entry carrying the most frequent genes and DNA. The V and J calls follow TCRdb's processing rather than the paper's. This sample gives roughly 54,000 distinct CDR3 sequences in total; 5.6% of them show up just once. In total, the top ten clones hold approximately 6.3% of the sample.

The chain uses TRBV20-1 and TRBJ2-3; TRBD1 fits 9 bases in the junction. Sample: whole blood. This receptor was obtained from an adult who was a healthcare worker with PCR-confirmed SARS-CoV-2 infection or an uninfected control (not recorded which). The DNA is TGCAGTGCCCACACAGGGGGCGGCACAGATACGCAGTATTTT. Its protein product is CSAHTGGGTDTQYF.